This TCR beta chain derives from a study of CD8 T cells in ankylosing spondylitis. V lost 10 bases and J 7 bases, leaving 17 bases between the germline ends. Per the germline V gene, CDR1 is KGHSH and CDR2 is LQKENI. The length of the CDR3 is 14 residues. TCRdb analysed the 5' RACE reads with MiXCR anew, one entry per CDR3 protein. The data show roughly 130,000 distinct CDR3 sequences, roughly 8.8% seen once. Whole-study results and caveats: A number of the motif variants had already been described in reactive arthritis synovial fluid and blood. Reported data indicate significant enrichment of disease-linked clones within matched ankylosing spondylitis synovial fluid. What appeared characteristic of ankylosing spondylitis blood was a TCR beta motif of 7 or 8 highly homologous variants.

With regard to this clonotype: The antigen is unknown.

This sequence was found in a male donor with ankylosing spondylitis. Sequences were obtained from synovial fluid, either unsorted or a sorted T cell fraction (not recorded which). The chain recombines TRBV18 with TRBJ1-6; possibly TRBD1 for D (5 bases). CDR3 residues: CATQEGSKNSPLHF. CDR3 DNA: TGTGCCACCCAGGAGGGGTCTAAGAATTCACCCCTCCACTTT.